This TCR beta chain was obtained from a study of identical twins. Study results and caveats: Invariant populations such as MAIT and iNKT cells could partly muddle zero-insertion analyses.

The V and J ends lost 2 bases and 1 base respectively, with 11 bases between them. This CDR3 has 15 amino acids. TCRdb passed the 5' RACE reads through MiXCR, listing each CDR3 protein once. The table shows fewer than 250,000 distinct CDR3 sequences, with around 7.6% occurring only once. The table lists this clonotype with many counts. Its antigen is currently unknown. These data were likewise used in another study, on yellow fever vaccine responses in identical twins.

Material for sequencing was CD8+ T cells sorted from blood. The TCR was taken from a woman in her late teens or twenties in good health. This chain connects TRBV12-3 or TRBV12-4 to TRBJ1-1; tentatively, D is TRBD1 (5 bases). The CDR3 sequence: CASSLRVGPNTEAFF. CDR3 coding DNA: TGTGCCAGCAGTTTAAGGGTGGGGCCGAACACTGAAGCTTTCTTT.